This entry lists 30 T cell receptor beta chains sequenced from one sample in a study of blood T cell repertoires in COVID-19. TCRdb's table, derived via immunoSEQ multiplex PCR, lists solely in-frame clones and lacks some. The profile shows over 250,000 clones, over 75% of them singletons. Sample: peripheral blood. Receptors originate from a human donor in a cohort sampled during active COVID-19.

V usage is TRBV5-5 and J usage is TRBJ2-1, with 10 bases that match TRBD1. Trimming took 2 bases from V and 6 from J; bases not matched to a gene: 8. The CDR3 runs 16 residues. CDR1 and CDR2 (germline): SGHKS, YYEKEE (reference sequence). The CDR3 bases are TGTGCCAGCAGCTTAGCCGGGACAGGGGTGATCAATGAGCAGTTCTTC. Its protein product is CASSLAGTGVINEQFF.

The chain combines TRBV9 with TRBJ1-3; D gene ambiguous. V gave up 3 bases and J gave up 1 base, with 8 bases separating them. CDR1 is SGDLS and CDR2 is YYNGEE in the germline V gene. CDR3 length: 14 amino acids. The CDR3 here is CASSERSSGNTIYF. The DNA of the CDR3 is TGTGCCAGCAGCGAGAGGAGTTCTGGAAACACCATATATTTT.

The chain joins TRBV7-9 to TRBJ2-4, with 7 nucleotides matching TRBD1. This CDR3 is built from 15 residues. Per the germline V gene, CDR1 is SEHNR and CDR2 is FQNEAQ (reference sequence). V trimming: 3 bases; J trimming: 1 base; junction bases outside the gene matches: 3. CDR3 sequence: CASSLTGPAKNIQYF. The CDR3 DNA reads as TGTGCCAGCAGCTTGACAGGGCCGGCCAAAAACATTCAGTACTTC.

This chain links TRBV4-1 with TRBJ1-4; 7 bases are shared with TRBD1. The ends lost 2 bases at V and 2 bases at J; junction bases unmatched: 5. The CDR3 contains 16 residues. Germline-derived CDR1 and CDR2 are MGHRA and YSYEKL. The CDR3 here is CASSQLQGVTNEKLFF. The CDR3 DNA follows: TGCGCCAGCAGCCAACTTCAGGGGGTCACTAATGAAAAACTGTTTTTT.

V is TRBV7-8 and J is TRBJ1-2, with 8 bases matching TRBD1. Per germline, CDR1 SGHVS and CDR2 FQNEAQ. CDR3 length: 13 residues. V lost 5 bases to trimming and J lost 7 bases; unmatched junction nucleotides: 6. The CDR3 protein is CASSLGQGSGYTF. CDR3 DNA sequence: TGTGCCAGCAGCCTCGGACAGGGTAGTGGCTACACCTTC.

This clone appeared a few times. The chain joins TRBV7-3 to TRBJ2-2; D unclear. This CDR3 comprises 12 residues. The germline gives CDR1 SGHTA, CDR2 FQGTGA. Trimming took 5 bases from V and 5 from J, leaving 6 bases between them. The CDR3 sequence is CASSQKTGELFF. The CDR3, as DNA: TGTGCCAGCAGCCAAAAAACCGGGGAGCTGTTTTTT. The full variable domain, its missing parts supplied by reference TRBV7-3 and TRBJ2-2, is GAGVSQTPSNKVTEKGKYVELRCDPISGHTALYWYRQSLGQGPEFLIYFQGTGAADDSGLPNDRFFAVRPEGSVSTLKIQRTERGDSAVYLCASSQKTGELFFGEGSRLTVL.

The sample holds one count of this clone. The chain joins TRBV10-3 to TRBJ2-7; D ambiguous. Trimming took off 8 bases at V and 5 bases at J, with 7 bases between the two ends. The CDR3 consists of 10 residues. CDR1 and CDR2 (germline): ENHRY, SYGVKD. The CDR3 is CAIGQDEQYF. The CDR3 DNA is TGTGCCATCGGGCAGGACGAGCAGTACTTC.

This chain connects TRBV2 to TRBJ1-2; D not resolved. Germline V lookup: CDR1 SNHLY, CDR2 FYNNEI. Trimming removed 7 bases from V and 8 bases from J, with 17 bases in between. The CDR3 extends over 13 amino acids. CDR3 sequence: CASKEGASGGYTF. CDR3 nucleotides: TGTGCCAGCAAGGAGGGAGCATCAGGCGGCTACACCTTC.

For the CDR3, the DNA is TGTGCCAGCTCACCTTGGGCAGGGGACTATGGCTACACCTTC. As protein: CASSPWAGDYGYTF. The genes are TRBV18 and TRBJ1-2; a weak D match, TRBD1 (6 bases). The CDR3 covers 14 residues. Germline V gives CDR1 KGHSH, CDR2 LQKENI. With 3 bases removed from V and 3 bases from J, the gap between germline ends came to 11 bases.

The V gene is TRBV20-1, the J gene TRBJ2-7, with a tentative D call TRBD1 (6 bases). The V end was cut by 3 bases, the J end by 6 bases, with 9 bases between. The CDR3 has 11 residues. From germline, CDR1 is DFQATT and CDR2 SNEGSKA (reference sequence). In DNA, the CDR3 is TGCAGTGCTAGGCAGGGGCCCGAGCAGTACTTC. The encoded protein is CSARQGPEQYF.

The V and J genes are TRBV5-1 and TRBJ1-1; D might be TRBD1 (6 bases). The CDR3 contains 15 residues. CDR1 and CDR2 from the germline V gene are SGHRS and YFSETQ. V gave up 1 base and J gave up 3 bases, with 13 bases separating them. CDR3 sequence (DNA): TGCGCCAGCAGCTTGCGAGGGACACGGGACACTGAAGCTTTCTTT. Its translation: CASSLRGTRDTEAFF.

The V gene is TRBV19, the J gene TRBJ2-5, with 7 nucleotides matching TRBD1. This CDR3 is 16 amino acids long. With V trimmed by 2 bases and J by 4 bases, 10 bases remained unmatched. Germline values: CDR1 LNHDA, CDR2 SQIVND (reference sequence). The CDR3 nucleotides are TGTGCCAGTAGTATAAGGCGGACCAGGGGGTCAGAGACCCAGTACTTC. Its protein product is CASSIRRTRGSETQYF.

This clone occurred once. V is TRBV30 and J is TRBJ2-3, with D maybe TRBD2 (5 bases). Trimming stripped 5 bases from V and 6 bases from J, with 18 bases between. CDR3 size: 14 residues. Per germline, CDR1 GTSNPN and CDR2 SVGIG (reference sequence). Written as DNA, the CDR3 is TGTGCCTGGGACGGCGGCCTAGCAATTGATACGCAGTATTTT. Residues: CAWDGGLAIDTQYF.

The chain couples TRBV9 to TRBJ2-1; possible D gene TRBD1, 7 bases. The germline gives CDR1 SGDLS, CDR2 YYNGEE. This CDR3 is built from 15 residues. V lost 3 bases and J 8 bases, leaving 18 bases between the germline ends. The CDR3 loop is CASSATGDFIDEQFF. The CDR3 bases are TGTGCCAGCAGCGCTACAGGGGACTTCATCGATGAGCAGTTCTTC. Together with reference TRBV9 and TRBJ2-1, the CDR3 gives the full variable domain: DSGVTQTPKHLITATGQRVTLRCSPRSGDLSVYWYQQSLDQGLQFLIQYYNGEERAKGNILERFSAQQFPDLHSELNLSSLELGDSALYFCASSATGDFIDEQFFGPGTRLTVL.

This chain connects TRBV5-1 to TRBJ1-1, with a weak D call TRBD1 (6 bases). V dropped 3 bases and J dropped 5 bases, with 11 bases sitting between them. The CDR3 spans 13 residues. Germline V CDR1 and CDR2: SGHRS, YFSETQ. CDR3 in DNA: TGCGCCAGCAGCTCAGGGGATTATACTGAAGCTTTCTTT. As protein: CASSSGDYTEAFF. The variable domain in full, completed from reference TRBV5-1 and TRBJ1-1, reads KAGVTQTPRYLIKTRGQQVTLSCSPISGHRSVSWYQQTPGQGLQFLFEYFSETQRNKGNFPGRFSGRQFSNSRSEMNVSTLELGDSALYLCASSSGDYTEAFFGQGTRLTVV.

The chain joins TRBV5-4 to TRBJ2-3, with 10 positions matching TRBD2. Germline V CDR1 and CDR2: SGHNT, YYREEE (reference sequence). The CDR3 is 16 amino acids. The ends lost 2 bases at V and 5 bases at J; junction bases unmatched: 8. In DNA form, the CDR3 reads TGTGCCAGCAGCTTAGGCCTAGCGGGAGTTCTAGATACGCAGTATTTT. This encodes CASSLGLAGVLDTQYF.

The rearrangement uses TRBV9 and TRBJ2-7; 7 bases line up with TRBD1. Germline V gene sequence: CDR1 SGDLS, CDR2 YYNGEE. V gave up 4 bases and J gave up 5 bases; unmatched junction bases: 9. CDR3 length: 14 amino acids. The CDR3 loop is CASSPQTGINEQYF. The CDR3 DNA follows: TGTGCCAGCAGCCCCCAGACAGGGATCAACGAGCAGTACTTC.

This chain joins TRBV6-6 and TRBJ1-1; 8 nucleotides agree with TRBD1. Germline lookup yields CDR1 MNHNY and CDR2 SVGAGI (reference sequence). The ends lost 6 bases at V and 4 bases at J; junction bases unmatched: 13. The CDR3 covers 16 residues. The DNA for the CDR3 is TGTGCCAGCAGGAGGCAGGGGGCGCGGAGTGGCACTGAAGCTTTCTTT. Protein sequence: CASRRQGARSGTEAFF.

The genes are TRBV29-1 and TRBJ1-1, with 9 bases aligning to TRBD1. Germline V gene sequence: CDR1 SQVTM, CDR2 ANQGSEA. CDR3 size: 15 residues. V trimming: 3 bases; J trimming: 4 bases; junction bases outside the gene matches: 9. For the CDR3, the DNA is TGCAGCGTTGATCCCGGGACAGGGAGGACCACTGAAGCTTTCTTT. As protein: CSVDPGTGRTTEAFF.

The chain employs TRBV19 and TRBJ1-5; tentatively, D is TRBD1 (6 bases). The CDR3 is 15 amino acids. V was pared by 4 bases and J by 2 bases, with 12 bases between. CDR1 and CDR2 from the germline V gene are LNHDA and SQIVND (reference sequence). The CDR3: CASSTGGIGNQPQHF. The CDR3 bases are TGTGCCAGTAGTACGGGGGGCATTGGCAATCAGCCCCAGCATTTT.

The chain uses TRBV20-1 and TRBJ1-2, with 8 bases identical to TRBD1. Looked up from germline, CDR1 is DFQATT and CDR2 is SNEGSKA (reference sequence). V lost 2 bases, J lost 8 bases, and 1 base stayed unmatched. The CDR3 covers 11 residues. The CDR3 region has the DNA TGCAGTGCTAGACAGGGGGCGGGCTACACCTTC. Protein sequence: CSARQGAGYTF.

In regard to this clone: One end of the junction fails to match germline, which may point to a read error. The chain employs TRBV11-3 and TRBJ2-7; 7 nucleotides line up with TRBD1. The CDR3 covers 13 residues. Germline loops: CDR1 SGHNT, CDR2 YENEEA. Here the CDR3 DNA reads TGTGCCAGCAGCCTAGACAGGGTGTCCGAGCAGTACTTC. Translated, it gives CASSLDRVSEQYF.

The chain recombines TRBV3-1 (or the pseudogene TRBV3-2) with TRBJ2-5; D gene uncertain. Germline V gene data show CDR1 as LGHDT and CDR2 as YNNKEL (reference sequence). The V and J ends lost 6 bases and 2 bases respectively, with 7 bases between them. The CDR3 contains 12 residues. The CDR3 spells CASSSIQETQYF. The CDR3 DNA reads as TGTGCCAGCAGTTCAATTCAAGAGACCCAGTACTTC.

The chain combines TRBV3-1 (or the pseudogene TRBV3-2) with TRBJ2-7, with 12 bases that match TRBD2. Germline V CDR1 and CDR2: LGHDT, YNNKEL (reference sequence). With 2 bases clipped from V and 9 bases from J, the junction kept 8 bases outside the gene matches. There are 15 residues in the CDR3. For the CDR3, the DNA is TGTGCCAGCAGCCAACGGACTAGCGGGAACCTAGCGCAGTACTTC. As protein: CASSQRTSGNLAQYF.

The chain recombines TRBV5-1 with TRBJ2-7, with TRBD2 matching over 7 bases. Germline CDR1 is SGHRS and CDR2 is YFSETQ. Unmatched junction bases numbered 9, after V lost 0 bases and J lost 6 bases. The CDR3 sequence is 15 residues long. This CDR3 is CASSLEGGPSSEQYF. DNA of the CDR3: TGCGCCAGCAGCTTGGAGGGAGGGCCCAGTAGCGAGCAGTACTTC.

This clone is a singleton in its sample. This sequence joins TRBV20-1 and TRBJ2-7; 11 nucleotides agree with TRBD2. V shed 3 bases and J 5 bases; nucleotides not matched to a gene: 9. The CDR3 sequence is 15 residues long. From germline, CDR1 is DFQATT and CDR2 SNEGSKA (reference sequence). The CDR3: CSASFELAGGDEQYF. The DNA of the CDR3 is TGCAGTGCTAGTTTCGAGCTAGCGGGAGGTGACGAGCAGTACTTC.

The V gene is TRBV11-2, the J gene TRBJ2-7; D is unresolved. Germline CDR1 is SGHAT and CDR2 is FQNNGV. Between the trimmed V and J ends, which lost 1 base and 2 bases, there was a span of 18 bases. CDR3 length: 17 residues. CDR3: CASSLAPARGFPYEQYF. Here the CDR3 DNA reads TGTGCCAGCAGCTTAGCACCCGCACGAGGTTTCCCCTACGAGCAGTACTTC.

The CDR3 spells CASSLTAGTSGRSGYNEQFF. The DNA of the CDR3 is TGTGCCAGCAGCTTAACCGCCGGGACTAGCGGGAGATCTGGCTACAATGAGCAGTTCTTC. The chain couples TRBV7-3 to TRBJ2-1, with 14 bases matching TRBD2. The CDR3 length is 20 residues. Losses at the gene ends were 0 bases for V and 3 bases for J; bases not matched to a gene: 10. The germline CDR1 and CDR2 sequences are SGHTA and FQGTGA.

The CDR3 bases are TGTGCCAGCAGCTTAGTTTGGACTAAGAATTTTGAGCAGTTCTTC. It codes for CASSLVWTKNFEQFF. The chain joins TRBV11-1 to TRBJ2-1; D is possibly TRBD2 (6 bases). The CDR3 is made up of 15 amino acids. Germline CDR1 reads SGHAT; CDR2 reads FQDESV (reference sequence). Trimming cost V 1 base and J 9 bases, with 16 bases left between them. Full variable domain (remainder filled in from reference TRBV11-1 and TRBJ2-1): EAEVAQSPRYKITEKSQAVAFWCDPISGHATLYWYRQILGQGPELLVQFQDESVVDDSQLPKDRFSAERLKGVDSTLKIQPAELGDSAMYLCASSLVWTKNFEQFFGPGTRLTVL.

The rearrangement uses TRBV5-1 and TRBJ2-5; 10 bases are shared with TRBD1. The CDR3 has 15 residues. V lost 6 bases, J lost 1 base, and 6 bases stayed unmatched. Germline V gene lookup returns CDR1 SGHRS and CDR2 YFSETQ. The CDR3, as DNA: TGCGCCAGCACCCGACAGGGGGCGCCCCAAGAGACCCAGTACTTC. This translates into CASTRQGAPQETQYF. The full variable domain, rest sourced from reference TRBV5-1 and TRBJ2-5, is KAGVTQTPRYLIKTRGQQVTLSCSPISGHRSVSWYQQTPGQGLQFLFEYFSETQRNKGNFPGRFSGRQFSNSRSEMNVSTLELGDSALYLCASTRQGAPQETQYFGPGTRLLVL.